A selection of T cell receptor beta chains follows, all from one sample in a study of T-cell reconstitution after alpha-beta-depleted transplantation in children. TCRdb used MiXCR to reprocess the PCR reads, holding one entry per CDR3 protein. Here the sample spans hundreds of thousands of distinct CDR3 sequences, 16% being singletons. The sample consisted of PBMCs from the stem cell graft donor, taken from the stem cell graft. All receptors come from a human donor who donated a stem cell graft to a child with acute myeloid leukemia. CDR3s include the opening cysteine and the closing phenylalanine or tryptophan. The size entry is marked missing in some rows and otherwise reads once, few, many or a size class.

>few|14|TRBV20-1
CSARDWTGNQPQHF
>-|14|TRBV6-5
CASSLQGATYEQYF
>many|13|TRBV24-1
CATGTGLYNEQFF
>many|15|TRBV20-1
CSARDPRQGTAEAFF
>-|14|TRBV7-2
CASSRDGFQETQYF
>many|17|TRBV10-2
CASRGALNAANTGELFF
>many|13|TRBV7-7
CASSPERGTEAFF
>-|14|TRBV12-3/TRBV12-4
CASSPGDLQETEYF
>many|15|TRBV20-1
CSARGSTRRNTEAFF
>many|12|TRBV20-1
CSARGGGETQYF
>many|14|TRBV20-1
CSARRTGSNQPQHF
>-|14|TRBV1
CTSSQLRRDTEAFF
>many|13|TRBV7-2
CASSLVQAYGYTF
>-|17|TRBV28
CASSLTGAVSGANVLTF
>-|19|TRBV11-3
CASSFFLGQGSFRNNEQFF
>-|15|TRBV4-1
CASSQVGEENTEAFF
>many|12|TRBV20-1
CSARQGGQTQYF
>-|20|TRBV11-1
CASSHSAFYEEGPWNTEAFF
>-|15|TRBV7-8
CASSGPGQTNYGYTF
>many|14|TRBV5-6
CASSSRGGYNEQFF
>many|15|TRBV5-1
CASSSGGVSYNEQFF
>-|14|TRBV20-1
CSAPGGQGSDTQYF
>many|13|TRBV6-1
CASRRGARDTQYF
>many|17|TRBV5-1
CASSFHGLAGSYNEQFF
>many|12|TRBV20-1
CSARDTGYEQFF
>many|15|TRBV20-1
CSAREPSGGPGELFF
>-|17|TRBV7-9
CASSSAAGTPIGTEAFF
>many|14|TRBV5-6
CASSEQGIYNEQFF
>many|15|TRBV6-5
CASSYVGEPIYEQYF
>-|14|TRBV12-3/TRBV12-4
CASSPRGSAYGYTF
>-|12|TRBV30
CAWSISDGTQYF
>many|15|TRBV7-9
CASSLAPGQRGELFF
>few|15|TRBV6-5
CASSYNRGGRETQYF
>-|15|TRBV4-1
CASSQEPRTDQPQHF
>many|15|TRBV6-5
CASSFRAGPTDTQYF
>many|11|TRBV20-1
CSAGLGGLVFF
>few|13|TRBV7-2
CASSWGPKETQYF
>-|16|TRBV18
CASSPSSSAGGLEQFF
>many|21|TRBV7-6
CASSLPIDGQGEGHSYNEQFF
>-|12|TRBV7-9
CASSSDAISLFF
>many|13|TRBV9
CASSEGQGTEAFF
>few|15|TRBV11-2
CASSRTGTGQETQYF
>once|15|TRBV5-1
CASSSGGAVTGELFF
>few|14|TRBV12-3/TRBV12-4
CASHLAGGAFEQFF
>-|19|TRBV20-1
CCARDRKTAGTGNYNEQFF
>few|12|TRBV20-1
CSAPSHLYGYTF
>few|14|TRBV7-7
CASSSSRDSKKLFF
>once|16|TRBV28
CASSYPLKQNTGELFF